This T cell receptor beta chain was sequenced in a study of T cells in Graves' hyperthyroidism and ophthalmopathy. The study's findings and limits: Blood held most thyroid clonotypes expanded above 0.001 frequency. Ophthalmopathy was model-predicted a median around seven months pre-onset.

From RNA transcripts, TCR beta CDR3 regions were amplified. HTBI primers drove first-round RT-PCR of the TCR CDR3. MiXCR, applied by TCRdb to the multiplex PCR reads, yields one record per CDR3 protein. Among around 400,000 distinct CDR3 sequences, around 25% were seen once, and the ten largest hold more than 60%. The trim removed 5 bases at V and 2 bases at J, leaving 2 bases unmatched. The CDR3 runs to 13 residues. CDR1 SGHAT and CDR2 FQNNGV come from the germline V gene. Absent ophthalmopathy progression within 18 months defined stable Graves' hyperthyroidism. This clonotype has a count of ten or more. The antigen remains unidentified.

This sequence originates from a man aged 45-65 years with Graves' hyperthyroidism. Sequencing was performed on blood. The chain carries TRBV11-2 and TRBJ2-7; 8 bases map to TRBD1. This CDR3 reads CASSGQGPYEQYF. The CDR3 nucleotides read TGTGCCAGCAGCGGACAGGGCCCCTACGAGCAGTACTTC. The full variable domain, in which reference TRBV11-2 and TRBJ2-7 provide the parts outside the CDR3, is EAGVAQSPRYKIIEKRQSVAFWCNPISGHATLYWYQQILGQGPKLLIQFQNNGVVDDSQLPKDRFSAERLKGVDSTLKIQPAKLEDSAVYLCASSGQGPYEQYFGPGTRLTVT.